The sequence of this T cell receptor (beta chain) was determined in a study of OX40 agonist ivuxolimab in advanced cancers. Study background: The study treated patients with ivuxolimab, an agonistic anti-OX40 (CD134) antibody. Dose-escalation patients' cancers were hepatocellular carcinoma, melanoma, renal cell or head and neck cancer.

Only in-frame clones appear in the TCRdb table, and some are missing; sequencing was by immunoSEQ multiplex PCR. This sample yields 28,000 or so clones, of which roughly 90% are seen a single time; around 27% belongs to the top ten. This CDR3 has 14 residues. The V gene's germline CDR1 is MNHNY and CDR2 SVGAGI (reference sequence). V was pared by 5 bases and J by 0 bases, with 10 bases between. The sequence was collected from an adult with an advanced solid tumor such as melanoma, head and neck, liver or kidney cancer. This chain connects TRBV6-6 to TRBJ1-1; no clear D. The source material was CD4+ or CD8+ T cells sorted from blood, sampled in a trial of the OX40 agonist ivuxolimab. The CDR3 sequence is CASSPGFMNTEAFF. CDR3 bases: TGTGCCAGCAGTCCAGGATTCATGAACACTGAAGCTTTCTTT.